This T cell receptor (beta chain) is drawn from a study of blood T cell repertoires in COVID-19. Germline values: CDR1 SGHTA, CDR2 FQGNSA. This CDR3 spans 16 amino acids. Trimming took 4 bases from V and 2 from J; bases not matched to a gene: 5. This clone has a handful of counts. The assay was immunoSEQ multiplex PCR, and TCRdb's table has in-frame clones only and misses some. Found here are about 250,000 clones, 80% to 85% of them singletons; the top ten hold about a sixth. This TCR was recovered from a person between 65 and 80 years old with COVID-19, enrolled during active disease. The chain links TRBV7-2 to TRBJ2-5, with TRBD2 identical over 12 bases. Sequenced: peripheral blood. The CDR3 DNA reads TGTGCCAGCAGCTCGACTAGCGGGGGCACACAAGAGACCCAGTACTTC. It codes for CASSSTSGGTQETQYF.